The T cell receptor beta chain under discussion was sequenced for a study of ipilimumab plus nivolumab after autologous stem cell transplantation. Notes on this clone: Its antigen is unidentified.

TCRdb keeps only in-frame clones here, not all; method: immunoSEQ multiplex PCR. Of around 15,000 clones in the sample, roughly 74% were seen once. The CDR3 length is 15 residues. CDR1 and CDR2 (germline): MNHNS, SASEGT. The V end was cut by 3 bases, the J end by 4 bases, with 15 bases between. Ipilimumab, 1 mg/kg, started 14 to 28 days after autologous transplant. Dosing: nivolumab 3 mg/kg IV, weeks 1, 4, 7, 10, then every two weeks to week 26. Study outcomes and limitations: Per the authors, repertoire, Treg and microbiota data justify further study.

This TCR was recovered from a male donor with primary mediastinal lymphoma. This sequence joins TRBV6-1 and TRBJ1-1, with a weak D call TRBD1 (6 bases). The specimen was PBMCs, collected in a trial of ipilimumab plus nivolumab as post-transplant consolidation. The CDR3 nucleotides read TGTGCCAGCAGTGAGAGGCGGGGGGCGCCCACTGAAGCTTTCTTT. Protein product: CASSERRGAPTEAFF.